One sample yielded the 17 T cell receptor beta chains listed below, sequenced in a study of blood T cells in healthy people across ages. A second 7 to 11 cycle PCR used barcoded and J-beta primers. TCRdb redid the calling of the 5' RACE reads with MiXCR, one entry per CDR3 protein. Seen here are hundreds of thousands of distinct CDR3 sequences, 45% to 50% observed once, and the top ten hold about 32%. The sample taken for sequencing was blood. All receptors derive from a woman in her sixties in good health.

V and J are TRBV9 and TRBJ2-1, with D possibly TRBD2 on 5 matching bases. Trimming took 4 bases from V and 8 from J, leaving 19 bases between them. This CDR3 spans 15 amino acids. Looked up from germline, CDR1 is SGDLS and CDR2 is YYNGEE. The CDR3: CASSPNVRARYEQFF. The CDR3 coding sequence is TGTGCCAGCAGCCCAAACGTGAGGGCGCGTTATGAGCAGTTCTTC.

The rearrangement joins TRBV12-3 or TRBV12-4 to TRBJ1-5; D not resolved. This CDR3 is built from 15 residues. V dropped 3 bases and J dropped 0 bases, with 9 bases sitting between them. The CDR3 DNA reads TGTGCCAGCAGTTTCGGACGGAATAGCAATCAGCCCCAGCATTTT. Amino acids: CASSFGRNSNQPQHF.

This chain links TRBV27 with TRBJ1-6; D uncertain. CDR3 length: 18 amino acids. V was clipped by 5 bases and J by 0 bases, with 17 bases between them. The germline gives CDR1 MNHEY, CDR2 SMNVEV (reference sequence). The DNA of the CDR3 is TGTGCCAGCAGTCTCCGCCTTATACAAAGCTCCTATAATTCACCCCTCCACTTT. It encodes CASSLRLIQSSYNSPLHF.

The chain has TRBV28 and TRBJ2-1; TRBD2 agrees at 9 bases. J gave up 3 bases and V 6 bases, and 9 bases lay outside the gene matches. The CDR3 consists of 16 residues. Germline V CDR1 and CDR2: MDHEN, SYDVKM. The CDR3 coding sequence is TGTGCCAGCAGCCCTCCCTTGCGGGAGGGCTACAATGAGCAGTTCTTC. It translates to CASSPPLREGYNEQFF.

This clonotype was picked up a small number of times. This chain links TRBV4-1 with TRBJ2-5; 8 bases match TRBD2. V lost 3 bases, J lost 11 bases, and 17 bases stayed unmatched. Germline CDR1 and CDR2: MGHRA and YSYEKL. The CDR3 loop spans 16 amino acids. The CDR3 region has the DNA TGCGCCAGCAGCCAGTCCATAGCGGGAACACCTACGAAGCAGTACTTC. Protein: CASSQSIAGTPTKQYF.

The rearrangement links TRBV6-2 or TRBV6-3 to TRBJ2-6, with unresolved D. V lost 6 bases and J lost 9, with 15 bases in between. The CDR3 length is 14 residues. CDR1 is MNHEY, CDR2 SVGEGT, per germline. The CDR3 coding sequence is TGTGCCAGCAGCCCCTTCCGGACGGACAACGTCCTGACTTTC. Translating it yields CASSPFRTDNVLTF.

This clonotype showed up just once. This chain joins TRBV9 and TRBJ2-1, with D maybe TRBD2 (6 bases). The CDR3 loop spans 15 amino acids. V gave up 0 bases and J gave up 4 bases, with 11 bases separating them. Germline V lookup: CDR1 SGDLS, CDR2 YYNGEE. The CDR3 nucleotides are TGTGCCAGCAGCGTAGCTACGGGAGAATACAATGAGCAGTTCTTC. It codes for CASSVATGEYNEQFF. Full variable domain (missing parts from reference TRBV9 and TRBJ2-1): DSGVTQTPKHLITATGQRVTLRCSPRSGDLSVYWYQQSLDQGLQFLIQYYNGEERAKGNILERFSAQQFPDLHSELNLSSLELGDSALYFCASSVATGEYNEQFFGPGTRLTVL.

Worth noting for this clonotype: Compared with germline, one end of the junction differs, possibly owing to a read error. This rearrangement joins TRBV29-1 to TRBJ2-1; 11 bases agree with TRBD2. Germline loops: CDR1 SQVTM, CDR2 ANQGSEA. This CDR3 is built from 15 residues. The CDR3 region is CSVEVAGGPLNGQFF. The CDR3 DNA is TGCAGCGTTGAAGTAGCGGGAGGGCCGTTGAATGGGCAGTTCTTC.

This chain joins TRBV12-3 or TRBV12-4 and TRBJ1-5; no definite D call. The V gene lost 6 bases and the J gene lost 4 bases, with 10 bases spanning the gap. The CDR3 loop spans 13 amino acids. DNA of the CDR3: TGTGCCAGCAGGGACGGCTTAAATCAGCCCCAGCATTTT. Protein product: CASRDGLNQPQHF.

This clonotype appeared many times. The V gene is TRBV7-8, the J gene TRBJ2-5, with 13 bases aligning to TRBD2. CDR1 is SGHVS, CDR2 FQNEAQ, per germline. This CDR3 has 17 amino acids. Trimming took 0 bases from V and 5 from J; bases not matched to a gene: 6. DNA of the CDR3: TGTGCCAGCAGCTTAGCGGGCGGACTAGCGGGAGTTGAGACCCAGTACTTC. Its translation: CASSLAGGLAGVETQYF.

This CDR3 is CSVGTDYPYEQYF. DNA of the CDR3: TGCAGCGTTGGTACCGACTATCCCTACGAGCAGTACTTC. The J gene is TRBJ2-7, the V gene TRBV29-1; possibly TRBD2 for D (5 bases). This CDR3 spans 13 amino acids. Germline CDR1 is SQVTM and CDR2 is ANQGSEA. Deletions cut 4 bases from V and 2 bases from J, with 12 bases between.

The table lists this clonotype with a few counts. The chain uses TRBV20-1 and TRBJ2-3, with D possibly being TRBD2 (6 bases). This CDR3 comprises 13 residues. The V end was cut by 3 bases, the J end by 6 bases, with 13 bases between. Germline V gene data show CDR1 as DFQATT and CDR2 as SNEGSKA (reference sequence). CDR3 nucleotide sequence: TGCAGTGCTAGGGGTTTTGGGAGGGATACGCAGTATTTT. As protein: CSARGFGRDTQYF.

This chain connects TRBV2 to TRBJ1-6, with 7 bases matching TRBD1. CDR3 length equals 15 residues. The germline gives CDR1 SNHLY, CDR2 FYNNEI. Germline trimming cut 6 bases from V and 4 bases from J; bases unmatched to any gene: 6. For the CDR3, the DNA is TGTGCCAGCAGCGGACAGGTTTTATATAATTCACCCCTCCACTTT. Translated: CASSGQVLYNSPLHF. Variable domain in full (rest from reference TRBV2 and TRBJ1-6): EPEVTQTPSHQVTQMGQEVILRCVPISNHLYFYWYRQILGQKVEFLVSFYNNEISEKSEIFDDQFSVERPDGSNFTLKIRSTKLEDSAMYFCASSGQVLYNSPLHFGNGTRLTVT.

V usage is TRBV28 and J usage is TRBJ2-5; D is perhaps TRBD1 or TRBD2 (5 bases each). Germline V gives CDR1 MDHEN, CDR2 SYDVKM. With 5 bases removed from V and 5 bases from J, the gap between germline ends came to 18 bases. The CDR3 has 15 amino acids. The DNA for the CDR3 is TGTGCCAGCAGTGCCGGGACCGGCTTTGGGGAGACCCAGTACTTC. It is translated as CASSAGTGFGETQYF.

V gene TRBV12-3 or TRBV12-4 combines with J gene TRBJ2-3, with D maybe TRBD2 (5 bases). V dropped 1 base and J dropped 6 bases, with 8 bases sitting between them. This CDR3 is 13 amino acids long. The CDR3 here is CASSLGGDDTQYF. The CDR3 nucleotides read TGTGCCAGCAGTTTAGGGGGAGACGATACGCAGTATTTT.

In its sample, this clonotype was seen a few times. This chain links TRBV24-1 with TRBJ2-3; TRBD1 aligns across 8 bases. Germline CDR1 is KGHDR and CDR2 is SFDVKD. V shed 7 bases, J shed 3 bases, and the junction held 5 bases outside the gene matches. The CDR3 covers 14 residues. Written as DNA, the CDR3 is TGTGCCACCAGGGACAGGGAGTGGACAGATACGCAGTATTTT. Protein: CATRDREWTDTQYF.

In this sample, this clonotype turned up a few times. A much larger clone lies a single base off, so this may be a read error. The V and J genes are TRBV12-3 or TRBV12-4 and TRBJ2-7; D not resolved. V lost 2 bases and J 6 bases, leaving 5 bases between the germline ends. The CDR3 totals 11 residues. The CDR3 nucleotides are TGTGCCAGCAGTTTATCCCCCGAGCAGTACTTC. Amino acids: CASSLSPEQYF.